The sequence of this TCR beta chain was determined in a study of blood T cell repertoires in COVID-19. In the study overall: The analysed material was cDNA or gDNA that came from T cells, B-cell-depleted T cells, or PBMCs.

The germline CDR1 and CDR2 sequences are KGHSH and LQKENI. This CDR3 comprises 15 residues. V was clipped by 5 bases and J by 4 bases; unmatched bases: 8. Per the authors' pipeline: How many nucleated cells were present was estimated from reference gene primer amplification. Assay used: immunoSEQ multiplex PCR; TCRdb lists only in-frame clones, some missing. V, J and clone size reflect that table, while D and trimming were determined from the DNA. Here the sample spans 70,000 to 95,000 clones, about 89% being singletons. The chain combines TRBV18 with TRBJ1-5, with 7 positions matching TRBD1. This receptor was taken from a man aged 50 or older with COVID-19, enrolled during active disease. The specimen sequenced was peripheral blood. Here the CDR3 DNA reads TGTGCCAGCTCATCTACGACAGGGTGGAATCAGCCCCAGCATTTT. It codes for CASSSTTGWNQPQHF.